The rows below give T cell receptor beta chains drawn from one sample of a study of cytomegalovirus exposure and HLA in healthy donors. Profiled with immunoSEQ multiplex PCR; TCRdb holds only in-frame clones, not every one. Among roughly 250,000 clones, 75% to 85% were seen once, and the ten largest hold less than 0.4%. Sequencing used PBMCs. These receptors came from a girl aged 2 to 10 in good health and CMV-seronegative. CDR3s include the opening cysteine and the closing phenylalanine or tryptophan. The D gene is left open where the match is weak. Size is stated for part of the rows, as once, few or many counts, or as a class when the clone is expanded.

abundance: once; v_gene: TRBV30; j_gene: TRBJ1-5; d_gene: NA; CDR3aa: CAWGDPDRYQPQHF; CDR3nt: TGTGCCTGGGGAGACCCGGACAGATATCAGCCCCAGCATTTT
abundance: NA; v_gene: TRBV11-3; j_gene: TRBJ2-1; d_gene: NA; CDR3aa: CASSSHSRDEQFF; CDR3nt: TGTGCCAGCAGCTCTCACTCGAGGGATGAGCAGTTCTTC
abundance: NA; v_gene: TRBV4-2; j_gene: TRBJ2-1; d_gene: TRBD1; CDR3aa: CASSQTGYNEQFF; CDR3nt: TGTGCCAGCAGCCAGACAGGGTACAATGAGCAGTTCTTC
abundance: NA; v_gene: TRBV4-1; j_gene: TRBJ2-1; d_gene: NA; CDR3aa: CASSQDPTGAVNEQFF; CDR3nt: TGCGCCAGCAGCCAAGATCCTACGGGAGCGGTTAATGAGCAGTTCTTC
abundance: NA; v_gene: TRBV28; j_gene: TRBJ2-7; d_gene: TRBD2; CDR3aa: CASSSTGTSGSLHFPEQYF; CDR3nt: TGTGCCAGCAGTTCAACCGGGACTAGCGGGAGCCTTCACTTTCCCGAGCAGTACTTC
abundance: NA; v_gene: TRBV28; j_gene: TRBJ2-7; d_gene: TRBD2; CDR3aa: CASSSREGARFYEQYF; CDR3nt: TGTGCCAGCAGTTCCCGGGAGGGCGCCCGCTTCTACGAGCAGTACTTC
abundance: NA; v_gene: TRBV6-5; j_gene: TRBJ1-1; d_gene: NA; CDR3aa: CASSYFLGGTEAFF; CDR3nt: TGTGCCAGCAGTTACTTTCTGGGGGGCACTGAAGCTTTCTTT
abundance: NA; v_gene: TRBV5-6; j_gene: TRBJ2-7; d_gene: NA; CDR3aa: CASSLVWREFNEQYF; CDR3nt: TGTGCCAGCAGCTTGGTGTGGCGGGAATTCAACGAGCAGTACTTC
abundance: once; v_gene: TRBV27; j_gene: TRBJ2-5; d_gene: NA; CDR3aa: CASSLVAGMVETQYF; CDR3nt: TGTGCCAGCAGTTTAGTGGCCGGGATGGTGGAGACCCAGTACTTC
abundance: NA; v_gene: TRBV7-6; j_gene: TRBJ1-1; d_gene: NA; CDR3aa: CASSLATGNAFF; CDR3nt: TGTGCCAGCAGCTTAGCGACGGGGAATGCTTTCTTT
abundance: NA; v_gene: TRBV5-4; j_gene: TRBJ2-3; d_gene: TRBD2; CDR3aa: CASSQGASGRFTDTQYF; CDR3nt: TGTGCCAGCAGCCAAGGTGCTAGCGGGAGGTTCACAGATACGCAGTATTTT
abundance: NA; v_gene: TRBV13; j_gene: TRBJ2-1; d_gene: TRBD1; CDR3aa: CAIPGQGNEQFF; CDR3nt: TGTGCCATACCGGGACAGGGTAATGAGCAGTTCTTC
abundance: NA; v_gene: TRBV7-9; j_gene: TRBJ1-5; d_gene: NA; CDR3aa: CASSHTGNPNQPQHF; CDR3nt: TGTGCCAGCAGCCACACAGGGAACCCAAATCAGCCCCAGCATTTT